One T cell receptor beta chain is described in this entry. Its antigen target is currently unknown. No base quality information exists; no much larger clone differs at one position. The cohort was made up of hundreds of healthy bone marrow donors. All cohort members were sampled while nominally healthy, although unrecorded immune exposures were likely present. The donor was CMV seronegative and was included in the group of about 400 seronegative cohort members. A peripheral blood sample was provided by each donor, and peripheral blood mononuclear cells were used for TCR beta sequencing. Genomic DNA extraction from the blood cell samples was performed with the Qiagen DNeasy Blood Extraction Kit. The source of the sample is a study of cytomegalovirus exposure and HLA in healthy donors listed by TCRdb under 2017. Regarding the research as a whole: In an earlier analysis of 587 of the donors, 276 Gb of sequence data and 120 million or so unique TCR beta sequences from about 179 million T cells were reported. Roughly 300 gigabases of sequencing data and approximately 80 million unique TCR sequences were included in an early release covering over 600 HLA-typed donors. The genetic ancestry cluster associated with self-reported Caucasian donors included roughly 84% of the roughly 400 genotyped donors. The study was designed to test whether signatures of past pathogen exposure could be identified by cataloging public T cell receptors. The T cell repertoires of some 670 subjects were profiled by immunosequencing and related to cytomegalovirus serostatus. A separate validation cohort of 100 to 150 different subjects was used in addition to the 666-subject first cohort. To predict cytomegalovirus infection status, the study brought together high-throughput TCR immunosequencing, statistical association of individual TCRs with disease status, and machine learning. In a later analysis, previously published TCR beta repertoires from about 640 donors were re-analyzed and high-resolution HLA genotyping was added so that TCR occurrence patterns could be studied. The later analysis used no new phenotypic data to find candidate immune exposures, relying instead on TCR beta sequences and their occurrence across donors. An earlier analysis of some 600 of the donors applied high-throughput TCR beta sequencing to assess whether each TCR beta V gene segment acted as functional or pseudogenic. Donor age, sex, ethnicity and CMV serostatus were collected together with the repertoire data. A later genetic analysis took genome-wide SNP genotypes for about three fifths of the 666 donors and used that subset as a discovery cohort. Every discovery cohort repertoire had been produced on one sequencing platform. HLA typing covered class I and class II loci at four-digit resolution. Typing coverage varied by locus: 629-630 donors for A, B, C, DRB1 and DQB1; more than 500 for DQA1; approximately 610 for DPA1; 450 to 480 for DPB1. Because of strong linkage in the cohort, roughly five DR-DQ haplotypes were treated as single units for association and clustering. Among 398 genotyped donors of the cohort, an average of around 240,000 unique TCR beta nucleotide sequences was sequenced per donor, of which about 19% were non-productive.

The method behind the library was the immunoSEQ multiplex PCR assay. The multiplex PCR relied on a mix of 60 forward primers for TCR Vbeta segments and 13 reverse primers for TCR Jbeta segments. The CDR3 region of rearranged TCR beta genes was amplified from genomic DNA with a multiplex PCR assay. On the Illumina HiSeq System, the amplified TCR beta libraries were sequenced as 87-base-pair reads. The paper's processing steps were these. In a later analysis, tens of millions of unique TCR beta chains were counted across the roughly 700 repertoires, and approximately 9.9 million of these chains were shared by at least two donors. Raw reads were error-corrected and collapsed into unique sequences with a nearest-neighbor algorithm that merged closely related sequences to remove PCR and sequencing errors. V, D and J gene segments were assigned by aligning CDR3 sequences to IMGT reference sequences. For a sequence to be retained, a match of at least six nucleotides to both a V gene segment and a J gene segment was required. Rearrangements were called productive when the CDR3 lacked stop codons and stayed in frame with V and J; all others were non-productive. Following IMGT convention, CDR3 was defined as the stretch from the second conserved V-encoded cysteine to the conserved J-encoded phenylalanine. Sequences without an unambiguous match to a single V gene segment were excluded from the earlier analysis of several hundred of the donors. In an earlier analysis of a few hundred of the donors, V segments were called functional above 56.7% productive rearrangements and were called segregating when the between-donor standard deviation exceeded 5%. A statistical classification framework was built to diagnose cytomegalovirus status from the catalog of TCR beta chain sequences. In a later analysis, V and J genes were assigned by comparing TCR nucleotide sequences against IMGT/GENE-DB human TR gene sequences. Using the TCRdist pipeline, a later analysis assigned CDR3 sequences along with most-parsimonious VDJ recombination scenarios. In a later analysis, every TCR beta chain was defined by the combination of its CDR3 amino acid sequence and its V-gene family, and reads without a unique V-gene family were dropped. In a later analysis, approximately 590 highly shared, low-generation-probability nucleotide sequences were removed to address suspected cross-contamination and a sequencing artifact. In a later analysis, a clonal expansion index for each public chain was calculated from normalized within-repertoire ranks of inferred template counts. In a later analysis, generation probabilities were computed with a VDJ recombination model fitted to out-of-frame rearrangements, and the resulting probabilities were checked against IGoR. In a later analysis, TCR-TCR, TCR-HLA and TCR-CMV co-occurrence was scored with hypergeometric tests, and a repertoire-size bias correction was applied to TCR pairs. A later analysis estimated false discovery rates by permuting HLA or CMV assignments 20 times. In a later analysis, co-occurring TCRs were grouped using DBSCAN, with TCRdist sequence similarity added in when clustering inside HLA-allele-positive subsets. For co-occurrence clustering, repertoires with fewer than 30,000 or more than 120,000 public chains were excluded, along with several repertoires with anomalous nucleotide sharing. Drawn from immuneACCESS, this table holds only the in-frame rearrangements with V and J called that TCRdb kept. Clones are partly lost; checked studies trace under half to an unresolved V gene and leave the rest unexplained. That table gives V, J and clone size, and the DNA gave D and trimming. Recorded for this sample are 100,000 to 150,000 clones; around 78% of them occurred a single time. Less than 4.5% of the sample rests with the top ten.

Inclusive of the bounding cysteine and phenylalanine, the CDR3 is 18 residues long. Of the read, only the CDR3 DNA is kept; its 54 bases are in frame from base 1. CDR1 and CDR2 (MNHEY, SMNVEV) derive from the germline V gene (reference sequence). The junction shows trimming of 5 bases on V and 0 bases on J, and the gene matches do not reach 9 bases of it. The paper's findings and limits, for the study overall: Because counts were too low, seventeen rarely observed V segments, including chromosome 9 orphons, were excluded from the earlier analysis of around 590 of the donors. A total of 150 to 200 TCR beta chains were listed by the study as associated with cytomegalovirus. This cohort had only TCR beta chains sequenced, and the lack of alpha or paired-chain data limited which features could be detected. Because HLA typing was missing for some donors at each locus, association tests included only the typed subset. Compared with equally common non-associated chains, HLA-associated TCR beta chains in a later analysis were more clonally expanded and had lower generation probabilities. An earlier analysis of 587 of the donors showed that most TCR beta V segments appeared in productive rearrangements either about 87% or about 30% of the time, which broadly matched IMGT annotations. A cluster of highly shared sequence variants was judged likely to be a technical artifact of the sequencing pipeline. An association between a missense DCLRE1C variant and V-gene and J-gene trimming of TCR beta chains was found in a later genetic analysis and replicated in an independent cohort. Compared with the approximately 670-donor mean, donors in an Asian-associated ancestry cluster had fewer N-insertions in productive TCRs, according to a later genetic analysis. Presence/absence analyses assumed roughly uniform sequencing depth across donors, an assumption that may not hold. A further reported finding was that TCR beta sequences accurately predicted the HLA-A and HLA-B alleles for most subjects in the first cohort. At a false discovery rate of 0.05, a later analysis linked 15,000 to 20,000 TCR beta sequences to specific HLA alleles. Immune exposure information for the cohort was limited to CMV serostatus. A later analysis found that most CMV-associated TCR beta chains appeared HLA-restricted, with HLA associations seemingly driven largely by CMV exposure. Linkage disequilibrium might explain the correlated functional status among segregating V segments, but an unknown experimental factor could not be ruled out. In both the original and validation cohorts, the classifier was reported to diagnose cytomegalovirus status with high specificity and sensitivity. Because the 87-base-pair reads could not distinguish some IMGT-functional V segments, including TRBV6-2 and TRBV6-3, those segments were excluded. Most TCR sequences were observed very rarely across donors, whereas some public TCRs were present in many individuals. A later analysis found that TCR association rates varied across HLA loci, with DRB1 alleles showing the most associated TCRs and HLA-C alleles the fewest. Strong co-occurrence of HLA alleles, especially DR and DQ, made assigning TCR associations to individual alleles difficult. In vitro tests confirmed that a few of the cytomegalovirus-associated TCR beta chains recognize cytomegalovirus antigens. The authors suggested that the approach could potentially be extended to other disease states and immunological phenotypes. In a later analysis, several top co-occurrence clusters were reported to appear linked to parvovirus B19, influenza, CMV and Epstein-Barr virus.

The material sequenced was PBMCs. This receptor was taken from a man in his forties or fifties in good health and CMV-seronegative. The sequence links TRBV27 to TRBJ2-6, with TRBD1 matching 8 junction bases. The CDR3 here reads CASSSWTGLGSGANVLTF. The bases read TGTGCCAGCAGTAGCTGGACAGGGTTGGGCTCTGGGGCCAACGTCCTGACTTTC.